This TCR beta chain appears in the sequencing data of a study of human T cells and chemical hapten exposure. Overall study: All patients underwent weekly scalp dosing with diphenylcyclopropenone for the full roughly 25-week study.

TCRdb passed the RACE reads through MiXCR, listing each CDR3 protein once. The table lists around 74,000 distinct CDR3 sequences, approximately 35% of them singletons. The CDR3 contains 15 residues. Germline CDR1 SEHNR, CDR2 FQNEAQ (reference sequence). Trimming stripped 4 bases from V and 6 bases from J, with 16 bases between. Regarding time point: patch test 1, 2 weeks after DPC sensitization. Treatment here: therapeutic diphenylcyclopropenone sensitization with weekly scalp DPC. This TCR derives from a man aged 35 to 55 with alopecia areata. Some clones in this sample may be carry-over from other donors' samples. The input for sequencing was whole blood, taken in connection with sensitization to the hapten diphenylcyclopropenone (DPC). The V call is TRBV7-9, the J call TRBJ2-1, with D possibly matching TRBD2 (7 bases). CDR3 residues: CASSSKGGAGNEQFF. The CDR3 region has the DNA TGTGCCAGCAGCTCAAAAGGGGGGGCCGGCAATGAGCAGTTCTTC.